The 5 T cell receptor beta chains presented below share a single source sample, sequenced in a study of cytomegalovirus exposure and HLA in healthy donors. The PCR had 60 Vbeta and 13 Jbeta primers. Only in-frame clones appear in the TCRdb table, and some are missing; sequencing was by immunoSEQ multiplex PCR. The sample lists 130,000 or so clones, around 80% occurring once. Sequenced input: PBMCs. These receptors all stem from a woman younger than 30 in good health and CMV-seronegative.

The gene calls are TRBV19 and TRBJ2-7; the match to TRBD2 covers 7 bases. CDR3 length: 14 residues. Looked up from germline, CDR1 is LNHDA and CDR2 is SQIVND (reference sequence). J lost 2 bases, V lost 4 bases, and 5 bases had no gene match. CDR3 nucleotide sequence: TGTGCCAGTAGTACTACTAGCGTGGCCTACGAGCAGTACTTC. This translates into CASSTTSVAYEQYF. The variable domain in full, completed from reference TRBV19 and TRBJ2-7, reads DGGITQSPKYLFRKEGQNVTLSCEQNLNHDAMYWYRQDPGQGLRLIYYSQIVNDFQKGDIAEGYSVSREKKESFPLTVTSAQKNPTAFYLCASSTTSVAYEQYFGPGTRLTVT.

This clone was observed a handful of times. The V and J genes are TRBV19 and TRBJ2-7, with 8 bases fitting TRBD1. The CDR3 sequence is 15 residues long. The V segment lost 6 bases and the J segment 0 bases; nucleotides outside the gene matches: 7. Germline loops: CDR1 LNHDA, CDR2 SQIVND (reference sequence). CDR3 sequence reads: CASRAGTGISYEQYF. The DNA of the CDR3 is TGTGCCAGTAGGGCCGGGACAGGAATCTCCTACGAGCAGTACTTC.

The sample holds a few counts of this clone. The chain couples TRBV7-9 to TRBJ1-6, with 7 bases fitting TRBD1. The CDR3 runs 16 residues. Trimming took 6 bases from V and 0 from J; bases not matched to a gene: 5. Germline V gene sequence: CDR1 SEHNR, CDR2 FQNEAQ (reference sequence). The CDR3 loop is CASSSTGSSYNSPLHF. CDR3 bases: TGTGCCAGCAGTTCGACAGGGAGCTCCTATAATTCACCCCTCCACTTT.

J is TRBJ1-2 and V is TRBV7-9, with 8 bases fitting TRBD1. Germline values: CDR1 SEHNR, CDR2 FQNEAQ (reference sequence). V trimming: 5 bases; J trimming: 6 bases; junction bases outside the gene matches: 2. CDR3 length equals 12 residues. The CDR3 DNA is TGTGCCAGCAGCCCAGGGGGCAATGGCTACACCTTC. It is translated as CASSPGGNGYTF.

This clone was counted a few times. This sequence joins TRBV10-3 and TRBJ2-7, with 7 positions matching TRBD1. This CDR3 comprises 13 residues. The ends lost 4 bases at V and 3 bases at J; junction bases unmatched: 3. Germline-derived CDR1 and CDR2 are ENHRY and SYGVKD. The CDR3 protein is CAISGQGNYEQYF. The CDR3 nucleotides are TGTGCCATCAGTGGACAGGGAAACTACGAGCAGTACTTC.